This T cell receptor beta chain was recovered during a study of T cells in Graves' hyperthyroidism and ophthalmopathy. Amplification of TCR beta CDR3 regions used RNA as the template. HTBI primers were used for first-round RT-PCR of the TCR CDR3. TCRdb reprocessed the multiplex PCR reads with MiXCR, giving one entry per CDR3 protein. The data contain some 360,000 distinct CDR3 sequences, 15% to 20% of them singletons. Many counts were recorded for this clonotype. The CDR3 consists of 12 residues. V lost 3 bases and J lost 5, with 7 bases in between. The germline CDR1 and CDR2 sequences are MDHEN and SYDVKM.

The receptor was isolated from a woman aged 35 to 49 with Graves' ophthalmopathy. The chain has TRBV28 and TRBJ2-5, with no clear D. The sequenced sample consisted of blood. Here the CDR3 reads CASSFVGETQYF. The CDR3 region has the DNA TGTGCCAGCAGTTTCGTCGGGGAGACCCAGTACTTC.